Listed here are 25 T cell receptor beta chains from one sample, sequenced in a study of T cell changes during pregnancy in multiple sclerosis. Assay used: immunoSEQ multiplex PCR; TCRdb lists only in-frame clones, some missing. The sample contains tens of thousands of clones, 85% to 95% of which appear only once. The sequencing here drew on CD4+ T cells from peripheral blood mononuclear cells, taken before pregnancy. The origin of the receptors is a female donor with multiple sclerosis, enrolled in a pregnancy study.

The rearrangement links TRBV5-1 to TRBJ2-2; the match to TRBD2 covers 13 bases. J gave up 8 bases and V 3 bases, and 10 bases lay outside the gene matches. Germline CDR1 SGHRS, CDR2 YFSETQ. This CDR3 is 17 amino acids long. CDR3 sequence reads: CASSWTSGSPTGGELFF. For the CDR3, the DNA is TGCGCCAGCAGCTGGACTAGCGGGAGCCCGACAGGAGGGGAGCTGTTTTTT.

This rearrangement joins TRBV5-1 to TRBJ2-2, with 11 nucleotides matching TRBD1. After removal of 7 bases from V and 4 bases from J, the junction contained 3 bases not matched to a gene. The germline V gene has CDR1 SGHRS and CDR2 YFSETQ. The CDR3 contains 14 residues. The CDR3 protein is CASSGTGGTGELFF. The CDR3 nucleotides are TGCGCCAGCTCGGGGACAGGGGGCACCGGGGAGCTGTTTTTT.

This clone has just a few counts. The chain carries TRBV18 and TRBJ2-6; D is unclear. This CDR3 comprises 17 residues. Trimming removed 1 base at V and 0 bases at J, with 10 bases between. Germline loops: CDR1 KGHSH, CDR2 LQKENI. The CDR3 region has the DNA TGTGCCAGCTCACCACGAGCTCAAGACTCTGGGGCCAACGTCCTGACTTTC. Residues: CASSPRAQDSGANVLTF.

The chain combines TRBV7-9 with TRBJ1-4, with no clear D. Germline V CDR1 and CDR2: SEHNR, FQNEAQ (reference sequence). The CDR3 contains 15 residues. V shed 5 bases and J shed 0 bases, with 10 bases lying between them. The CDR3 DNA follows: TGTGCCAGCAGCACACGGAGTGCAACTAATGAAAAACTGTTTTTT. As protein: CASSTRSATNEKLFF.

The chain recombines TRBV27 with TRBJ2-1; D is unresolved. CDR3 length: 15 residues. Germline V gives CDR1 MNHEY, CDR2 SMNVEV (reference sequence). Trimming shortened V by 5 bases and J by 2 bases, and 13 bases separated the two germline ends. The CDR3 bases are TGTGCCAGCAGTCCCCTTTCCAGGCCCTACAATGAGCAGTTCTTC. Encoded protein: CASSPLSRPYNEQFF.

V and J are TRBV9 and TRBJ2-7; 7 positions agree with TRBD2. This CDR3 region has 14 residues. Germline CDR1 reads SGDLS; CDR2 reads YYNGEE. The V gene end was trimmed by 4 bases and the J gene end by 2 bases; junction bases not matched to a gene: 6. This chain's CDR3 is CASSPGTTAYEQYF. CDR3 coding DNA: TGTGCCAGCAGCCCGGGGACTACGGCCTACGAGCAGTACTTC.

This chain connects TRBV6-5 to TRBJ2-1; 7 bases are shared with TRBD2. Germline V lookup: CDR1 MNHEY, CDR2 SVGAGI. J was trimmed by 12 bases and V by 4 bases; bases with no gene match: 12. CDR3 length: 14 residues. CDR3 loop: CASSWGGPNVGQFF. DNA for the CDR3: TGTGCCAGCAGTTGGGGAGGGCCTAATGTCGGGCAGTTCTTC.

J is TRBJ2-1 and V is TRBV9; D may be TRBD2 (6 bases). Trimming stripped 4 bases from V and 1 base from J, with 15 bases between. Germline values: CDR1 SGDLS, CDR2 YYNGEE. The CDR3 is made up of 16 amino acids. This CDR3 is CASSTSPNWSYNEQFF. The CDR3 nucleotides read TGTGCCAGCAGCACTAGCCCGAACTGGTCCTACAATGAGCAGTTCTTC.

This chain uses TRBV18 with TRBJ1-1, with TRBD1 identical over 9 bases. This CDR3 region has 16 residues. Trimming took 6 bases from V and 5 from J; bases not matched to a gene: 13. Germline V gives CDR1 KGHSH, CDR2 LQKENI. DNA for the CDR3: TGTGCCAGCTCTCAAATACCCGGGACAGGGCTAACTGAAGCTTTCTTT. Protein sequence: CASSQIPGTGLTEAFF.

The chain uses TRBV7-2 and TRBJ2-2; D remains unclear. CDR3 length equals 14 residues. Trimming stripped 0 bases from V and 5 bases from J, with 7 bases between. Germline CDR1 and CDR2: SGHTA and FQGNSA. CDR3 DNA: TGTGCCAGCAGCTTAGCAGAGGCTACCGGGGAGCTGTTTTTT. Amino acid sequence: CASSLAEATGELFF.

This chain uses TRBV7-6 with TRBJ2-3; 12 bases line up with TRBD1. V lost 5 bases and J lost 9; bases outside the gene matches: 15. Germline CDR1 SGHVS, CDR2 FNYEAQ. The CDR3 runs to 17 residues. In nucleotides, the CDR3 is TGTGCCAGCAGCCCAAGCTCGGGACAGGGGGCTGCGGGGACGCAGTATTTT. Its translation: CASSPSSGQGAAGTQYF.

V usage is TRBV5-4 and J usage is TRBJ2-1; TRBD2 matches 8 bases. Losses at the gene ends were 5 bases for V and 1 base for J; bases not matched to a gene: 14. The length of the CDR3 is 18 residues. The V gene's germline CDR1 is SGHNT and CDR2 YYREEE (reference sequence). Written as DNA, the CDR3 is TGTGCCAGCAGTACCCCCGGGGGGGGAGAGGGATCCTACAATGAGCAGTTCTTC. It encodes CASSTPGGGEGSYNEQFF.

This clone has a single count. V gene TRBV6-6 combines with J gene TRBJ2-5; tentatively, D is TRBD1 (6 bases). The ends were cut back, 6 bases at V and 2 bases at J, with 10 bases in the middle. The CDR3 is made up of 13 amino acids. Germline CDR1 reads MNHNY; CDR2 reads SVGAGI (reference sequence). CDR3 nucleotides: TGTGCCAGCAGCCAAGGACAGCAAGAGACCCAGTACTTC. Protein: CASSQGQQETQYF.

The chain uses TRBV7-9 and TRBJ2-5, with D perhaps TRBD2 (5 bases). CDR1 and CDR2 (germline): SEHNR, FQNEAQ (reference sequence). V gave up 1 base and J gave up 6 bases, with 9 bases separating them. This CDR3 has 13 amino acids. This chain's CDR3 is CASSLERGKTQYF. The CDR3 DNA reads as TGTGCCAGCAGCTTAGAACGGGGAAAGACCCAGTACTTC.

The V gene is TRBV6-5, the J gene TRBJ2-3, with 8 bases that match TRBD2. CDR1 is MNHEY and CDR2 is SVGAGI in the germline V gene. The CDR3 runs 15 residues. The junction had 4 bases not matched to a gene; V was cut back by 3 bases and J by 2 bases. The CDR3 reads CASSYTGLDTDTQYF. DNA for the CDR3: TGTGCCAGCAGTTATACGGGACTAGACACAGATACGCAGTATTTT.

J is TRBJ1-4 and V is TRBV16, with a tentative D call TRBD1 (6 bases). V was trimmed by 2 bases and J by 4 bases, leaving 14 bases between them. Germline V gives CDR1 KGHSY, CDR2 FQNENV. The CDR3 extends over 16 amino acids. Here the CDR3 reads CASSQNRPGDNEKLFF. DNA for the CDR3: TGTGCCAGCAGCCAAAACAGGCCAGGGGATAATGAAAAACTGTTTTTT.

The CDR3: CASIGGGTNTGELFF. In nucleotides, the CDR3 is TGTGCCAGCATTGGGGGGGGGACGAACACCGGGGAGCTGTTTTTT. The chain has TRBV28 and TRBJ2-2; 7 bases line up with TRBD2. The V segment lost 7 bases and the J segment 0 bases; nucleotides outside the gene matches: 5. The CDR3 has 15 residues. CDR1 and CDR2 from the germline V gene are MDHEN and SYDVKM.

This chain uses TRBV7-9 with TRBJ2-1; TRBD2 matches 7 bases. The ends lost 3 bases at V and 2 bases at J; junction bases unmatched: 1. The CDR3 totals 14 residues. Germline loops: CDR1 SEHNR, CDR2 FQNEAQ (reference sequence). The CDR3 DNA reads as TGTGCCAGCAGCTTTACTAGCGCCTACAATGAGCAGTTCTTC. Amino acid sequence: CASSFTSAYNEQFF.

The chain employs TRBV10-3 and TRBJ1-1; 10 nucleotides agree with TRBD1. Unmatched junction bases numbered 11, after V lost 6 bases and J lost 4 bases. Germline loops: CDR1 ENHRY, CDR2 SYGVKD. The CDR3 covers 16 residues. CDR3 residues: CAIRTGTGVDGTEAFF. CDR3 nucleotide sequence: TGTGCCATCAGAACCGGGACAGGGGTTGATGGCACTGAAGCTTTCTTT.

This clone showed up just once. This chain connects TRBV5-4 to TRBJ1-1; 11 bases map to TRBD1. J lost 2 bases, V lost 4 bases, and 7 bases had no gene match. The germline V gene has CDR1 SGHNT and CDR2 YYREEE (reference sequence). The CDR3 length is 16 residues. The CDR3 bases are TGTGCCAGCAGCGTGGACAGGGGGCTTGTTAACACTGAAGCTTTCTTT. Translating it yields CASSVDRGLVNTEAFF.

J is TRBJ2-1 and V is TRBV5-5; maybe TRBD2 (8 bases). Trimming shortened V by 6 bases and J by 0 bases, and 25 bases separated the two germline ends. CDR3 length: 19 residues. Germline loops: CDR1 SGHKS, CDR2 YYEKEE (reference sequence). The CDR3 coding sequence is TGTGCCAGCACCCCCAGGGGGAGCGGGAGTATATCCTCCTACAATGAGCAGTTCTTC. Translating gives CASTPRGSGSISSYNEQFF. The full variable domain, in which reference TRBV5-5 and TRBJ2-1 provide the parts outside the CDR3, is DAGVTQSPTHLIKTRGQQVTLRCSPISGHKSVSWYQQVLGQGPQFIFQYYEKEERGRGNFPDRFSARQFPNYSSELNVNALLLGDSALYLCASTPRGSGSISSYNEQFFGPGTRLTVL.

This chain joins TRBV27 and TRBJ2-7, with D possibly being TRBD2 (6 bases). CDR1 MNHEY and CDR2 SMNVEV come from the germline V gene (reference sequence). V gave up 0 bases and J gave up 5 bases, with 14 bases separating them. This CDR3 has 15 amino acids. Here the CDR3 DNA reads TGTGCCAGCAGTTTATCTTACCGGGAGATCGACGAGCAGTACTTC. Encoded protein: CASSLSYREIDEQYF.

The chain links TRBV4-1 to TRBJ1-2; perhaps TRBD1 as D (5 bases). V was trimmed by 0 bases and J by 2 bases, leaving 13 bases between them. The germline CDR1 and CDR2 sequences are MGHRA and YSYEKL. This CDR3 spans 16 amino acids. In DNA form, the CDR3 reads TGCGCCAGCAGCCAAGAGGGGCAGCCACCGAACTATGGCTACACCTTC. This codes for CASSQEGQPPNYGYTF.

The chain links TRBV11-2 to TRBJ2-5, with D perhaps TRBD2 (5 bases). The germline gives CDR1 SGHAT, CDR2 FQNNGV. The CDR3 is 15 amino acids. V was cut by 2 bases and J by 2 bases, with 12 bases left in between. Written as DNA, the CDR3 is TGTGCCAGCAGCTTAAGTCGGGGAACACAAGAGACCCAGTACTTC. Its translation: CASSLSRGTQETQYF.

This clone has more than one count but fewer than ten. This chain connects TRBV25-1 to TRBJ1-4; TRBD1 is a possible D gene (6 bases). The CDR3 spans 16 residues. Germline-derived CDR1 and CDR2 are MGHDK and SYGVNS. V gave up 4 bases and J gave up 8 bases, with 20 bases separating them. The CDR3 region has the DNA TGTGCCAGCAGTGCCCGTCGGGGCAGGGGAGAGGAAAAACTGTTTTTT. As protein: CASSARRGRGEEKLFF.